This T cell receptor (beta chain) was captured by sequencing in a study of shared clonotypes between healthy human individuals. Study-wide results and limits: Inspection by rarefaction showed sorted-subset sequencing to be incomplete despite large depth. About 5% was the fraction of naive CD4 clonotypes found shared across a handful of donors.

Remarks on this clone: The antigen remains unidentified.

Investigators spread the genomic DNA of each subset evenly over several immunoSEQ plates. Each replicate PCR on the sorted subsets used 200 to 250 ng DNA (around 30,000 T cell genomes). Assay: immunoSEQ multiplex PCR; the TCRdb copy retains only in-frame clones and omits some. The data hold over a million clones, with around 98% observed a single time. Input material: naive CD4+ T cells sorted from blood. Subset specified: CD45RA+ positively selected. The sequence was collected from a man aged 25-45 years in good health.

Written as DNA, the CDR3 is TGTGCCAGCAGTTTCGTGAGGGGGCGCAGCACCGGGGAGCTGTTTTTT. Encoded protein: CASSFVRGRSTGELFF. J is TRBJ2-2 and V is TRBV28; 7 nucleotides agree with TRBD1. The trim removed 3 bases at V and 4 bases at J, leaving 8 bases unmatched. Germline-derived CDR1 and CDR2 are MDHEN and SYDVKM. This CDR3 is 16 amino acids long.